This T cell receptor beta chain was captured by sequencing in a study of blood T cell repertoires in COVID-19. Study background: COVID-19 samples collected from the United States, Italy and Spain covered acute and convalescent phases. T cells, B-cell-depleted T cells, or PBMCs supplied cDNA or gDNA.

Study processing details: Estimates of nucleated cell counts were drawn from the amplification of reference gene primers. Sequenced by immunoSEQ multiplex PCR; TCRdb stores in-frame clones only, minus some. D and trimming come from the DNA, and the V and J calls and clone size come from that table. In the table there are some 250,000 clones, approximately 82% of which are singletons. This CDR3 is built from 15 residues. Unmatched junction bases numbered 3, after V lost 2 bases and J lost 6 bases. Germline CDR1 MGHRA, CDR2 YSYEKL. The rearrangement uses TRBV4-1 and TRBJ2-2; 10 bases agree with TRBD2. Source material: peripheral blood. This clonotype was sampled from a man aged 25-45 years who had recovered from COVID-19. The CDR3, as DNA: TGCGCCAGCAGCCAACGAGCGGGGGGGCCCGGGGAGCTGTTTTTT. This sequence encodes CASSQRAGGPGELFF.